The clone carrying this TCR beta chain was seen a handful of times. The target antigen is unknown. These data come from a study of a mutant IDH1 vaccine in newly diagnosed glioma. Study-level background: Sex distribution of treated patients was approximately 60% male and roughly 40% female; mean age was 40.4 years. The V12 visit happened in week 35, and the V13 visit happened in week 47.

Here immunoSEQ multiplex PCR was the method, and the copy in TCRdb shows in-frame clones only, minus some. The sample shows roughly 26,000 clones, around 78% of them seen only once. Time point specified: week 35, safety follow-up. A 20-mer mutant IDH1 peptide at 300 ug was injected subcutaneously with topical imiquimod. The V gene's germline CDR1 is GTSNPN and CDR2 SVGIG (reference sequence). V shed 5 bases and J shed 0 bases, with 14 bases lying between them. This CDR3 is built from 15 residues. The chain joins TRBV30 to TRBJ1-3; perhaps TRBD1 as D (5 bases). This sequence originates from a man between 25 and 39 years old with glioma. The specimen was PBMCs, collected from a glioma patient whose treatment included an IDH1 peptide vaccine. The DNA for the CDR3 is TGTGCCTGGTCCTCGGGGGTCGGCTCTGGAAACACCATATATTTT. Translated: CAWSSGVGSGNTIYF.